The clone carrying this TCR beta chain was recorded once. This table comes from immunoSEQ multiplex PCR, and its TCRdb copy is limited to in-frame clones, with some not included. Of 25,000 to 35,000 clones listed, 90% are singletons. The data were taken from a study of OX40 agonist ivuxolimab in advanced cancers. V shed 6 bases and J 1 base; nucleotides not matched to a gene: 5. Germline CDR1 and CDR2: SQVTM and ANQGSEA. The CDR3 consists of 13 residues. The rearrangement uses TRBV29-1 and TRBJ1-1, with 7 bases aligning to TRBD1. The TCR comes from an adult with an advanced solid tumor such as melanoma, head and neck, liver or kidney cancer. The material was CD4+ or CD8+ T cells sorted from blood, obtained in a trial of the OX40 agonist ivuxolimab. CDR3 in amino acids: CSVPTGKNTEAFF. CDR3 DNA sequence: TGCAGCGTCCCGACAGGGAAGAACACTGAAGCTTTCTTT.